The clone carrying this TCR beta chain is termed medium-sized. Its antigen is still unknown. The sample is drawn from a study of vaccination and CD4 T cells after COVID-19. Oncomine TCR Beta short-read sequencing was applied to DNA from cultured CD4+ T cells. In TCRdb, the PCR reads were re-called with MiXCR into one record per CDR3 protein. The top ten hold 26% of the sample, which has 2,000 to 2,500 distinct CDR3 sequences, 25% to 30% seen once. Treatment described: approximately nine-day PBMC culture with coronavirus spike peptide pools or control peptides (ViraFEST assay). The CDR3 has 12 amino acids. J lost 10 bases, V lost 4 bases, and 3 bases had no gene match. Germline CDR1 reads MNHEY; CDR2 reads SVGAGI.

The receptor was isolated from a human donor who had recovered from COVID-19. The source was CD4+ T cells from blood, cultured in vitro, collected after SARS-CoV-2 vaccination. The rearrangement uses TRBV6-5 and TRBJ2-1; 8 bases align to TRBD2. The CDR3 loop is CASSSTGGEQFF. CDR3 DNA sequence: TGTGCCAGCAGTTCCACGGGGGGGGAGCAGTTCTTC.